This is a list of T cell receptor beta chains from one sample in a study of control samples from healthy donors and cancer patients. TCRdb's table, derived via immunoSEQ multiplex PCR, lists solely in-frame clones and lacks some. Of approximately 140,000 clones listed, 80% to 95% are singletons. The material sequenced was blood. These receptors came from a man younger than 35 in good health. Each CDR3 is given with its conserved first and last residue. A D gene is named only where the DNA matches it firmly. The size field is filled for only some rows; it gives once, few, many or a size class.

d_gene | j_gene | len | v_gene | abundance | CDR3nt | CDR3aa
TRBD2 | TRBJ2-1 | 15 | TRBV28 | once | TGTGCCAGCAGAGTGGCGGGAGGTCTCTACAATGAGCAGTTCTTC | CASRVAGGLYNEQFF
- | TRBJ1-4 | 17 | TRBV18 | - | TGTGCCAGCTCACCACCGACAGGCCTTCTTGGGGATGAAAAACTGTTTTTT | CASSPPTGLLGDEKLFF
- | TRBJ2-7 | 11 | TRBV12-3/TRBV12-4 | - | TGTGCCAGCAGGACAGACTACGAGCAGTACTTC | CASRTDYEQYF
TRBD1 | TRBJ1-1 | 14 | TRBV28 | - | TGTGCCAGCAGTCCAGGGGGTGTGAACACTGAAGCTTTCTTT | CASSPGGVNTEAFF
- | TRBJ2-1 | 13 | TRBV7-9 | - | TGTGCCAGCAGCTTAGCGGGGACCAATGAGCAGTTCTTC | CASSLAGTNEQFF
- | TRBJ1-1 | 15 | TRBV11-3 | - | TGTGCCAGCAGCTTAGGTACAACGGGGAACACTGAAGCTTTCTTT | CASSLGTTGNTEAFF
- | TRBJ1-3 | 13 | TRBV30 | - | TGTGCCTGGAGTGTAACAGGTGGATACACCATATATTTT | CAWSVTGGYTIYF
- | TRBJ2-1 | 12 | TRBV6-1 | - | TGTGCCAGCAGTGATTTAGGCAACCAGCAGTTCTTC | CASSDLGNQQFF
TRBD2 | TRBJ2-5 | 17 | TRBV18 | - | TGTGCCAGCTCACCACGGAGGGTAGCGGGAGGTCAAGAGACCCAGTACTTC | CASSPRRVAGGQETQYF
TRBD1 | TRBJ2-5 | 16 | TRBV6-5 | - | TGTGCCAGCAGTTACTCAGACAGGGGGCCGGATGAGACCCAGTACTTC | CASSYSDRGPDETQYF
- | TRBJ1-5 | 13 | TRBV12-3/TRBV12-4 | - | TGTGCCAGCAACGGGGACCTCAATCAGCCCCAGCATTTT | CASNGDLNQPQHF
- | TRBJ1-5 | 16 | TRBV4-1 | - | TGCGCCAGCAGCCGCGATTTCCGGGACCCCTATCAGCCCCAGCATTTT | CASSRDFRDPYQPQHF
- | TRBJ2-1 | 14 | TRBV3-1/TRBV3-2 | - | TGTGCCAGCAGCCAAGATAGGGAGGTCAATGAGCAGTTCTTC | CASSQDREVNEQFF
- | TRBJ1-1 | 16 | TRBV7-6 | - | TGTGCCAGCAGCTTAATAGACGGTCGCATGAACACTGAAGCTTTCTTT | CASSLIDGRMNTEAFF
- | TRBJ2-7 | 14 | TRBV15 | - | TGTGCCACCAGCAGAGTTGGGGGGCTTGACGAGCAGTACTTC | CATSRVGGLDEQYF
- | TRBJ1-1 | 19 | TRBV30 | once | TGTGCCTGGAGTATTGCAGGGGTTGTGGGGCCATTAACTAACACTGAAGCTTTCTTT | CAWSIAGVVGPLTNTEAFF
- | TRBJ2-5 | 13 | TRBV5-4 | - | TGTGCCAGCAGCCAAGACGTTTGGGAGACCCAGTACTTC | CASSQDVWETQYF
- | TRBJ1-6 | 14 | TRBV9 | - | TGTGCCAGCAGCGTAGACCCGTCGGATTCACCCCTCCACTTT | CASSVDPSDSPLHF
TRBD1 | TRBJ1-1 | 16 | TRBV19 | - | TGTGCCAGTAGTATTACCCCTGATCAGGGGGCTTCTGAAGCTTTCTTT | CASSITPDQGASEAFF
- | TRBJ1-1 | 13 | TRBV7-9 | - | TGTGCCAGCAGCTCCCACCCGAACACTGAAGCTTTCTTT | CASSSHPNTEAFF
TRBD1 | TRBJ1-5 | 14 | TRBV11-2 | - | TGTGCCAGCAGTCGGACAGGGGGAAATCAGCCCCAGCATTTT | CASSRTGGNQPQHF
TRBD2 | TRBJ2-7 | 15 | TRBV7-2 | - | TGTGCCAGCAGCTCCGGGGGGACTACCTCCTACGAGCAGTACTTC | CASSSGGTTSYEQYF
TRBD2 | TRBJ2-1 | 20 | TRBV11-3 | - | TGTGCCAGCAGCTTAGTTGGGCCTAGCGGGGGGGCATCCCCGTACAATGAGCAGTTCTTC | CASSLVGPSGGASPYNEQFF
- | TRBJ2-3 | 15 | TRBV28 | - | TGTGCCAGCAGTTTATATCAGGAGGACACAGATACGCAGTATTTT | CASSLYQEDTDTQYF
- | TRBJ2-3 | 13 | TRBV7-9 | - | TGTGCCAGCAGCCAACCGGGACGAGGGACGCAGTATTTT | CASSQPGRGTQYF
TRBD2 | TRBJ2-5 | 17 | TRBV28 | - | TGTGCCAGCAGAGCCTTGGGACTAGCGGGAGATTCTGAGACCCAGTACTTC | CASRALGLAGDSETQYF
TRBD1 | TRBJ1-1 | 12 | TRBV2 | - | TGTGCCAGCGGACAGGTGAACACTGAAGCTTTCTTT | CASGQVNTEAFF
- | TRBJ1-3 | 13 | TRBV12-3/TRBV12-4 | - | TGTGCCAGCAGTTTCGACGGATACGACACCATATATTTT | CASSFDGYDTIYF